This T cell receptor (beta chain) was found in a study of identical twins. This clonotype was recorded many times. Template switching introduced a universal primer site, and the cDNA bore unique molecular identifiers. Each CDR3 protein is one row after TCRdb ran MiXCR on the 5' RACE reads. Here the sample spans 640,000 or so distinct CDR3 sequences, around 6.1% being singletons. V lost 3 bases and J lost 4; bases outside the gene matches: 5. The CDR3 covers 16 residues. The germline V gene encodes CDR1 LGHNA and CDR2 YSLEER. The sequenced material came from naive T cells sorted from blood. This rearrangement joins TRBV4-3 to TRBJ2-5, with 13 bases that match TRBD2. This clonotype was sampled from a man aged 18 to 30 in good health. For the CDR3, the DNA is TGCGCCAGCAGCCAGATAGGACTAGCGGGAGCAGAGACCCAGTACTTC. Its protein product is CASSQIGLAGAETQYF.